The present TCR beta chain was sequenced within a study of monozygotic twins with inflammatory bowel disease. One entry per CDR3 protein, without DNA, is what TCRdb gives after re-calling the 5' RACE reads. The sample holds approximately 400,000 distinct CDR3 sequences. The specimen was blood. The TCR originated in a human donor with ulcerative colitis or Crohn's disease, or a healthy co-twin of an affected twin (not recorded which).

CDR3 in amino acids: CSAPGSGARSYNEQFF. The J gene is TRBJ2-1, the V gene TRBV20-1; TCRdb picks TRBD1, but there is no DNA to check that call. This CDR3 contains 16 residues. Germline V gives CDR1 DFQATT, CDR2 SNEGSKA (reference sequence).